This TCR beta chain was identified in a study of T cell responses to AZD1222 COVID-19 vaccine. This clone was picked up one time. Germline CDR1 is LNHDA and CDR2 is SQIVND (reference sequence). V was trimmed by 3 bases and J by 5 bases, leaving 10 bases between them. The CDR3 length is 14 residues. This table comes from immunoSEQ multiplex PCR, and its TCRdb copy is limited to in-frame clones, with some not included. The sample has roughly 100,000 clones, 70% to 90% seen once. The chain joins TRBV19 to TRBJ1-4, with D perhaps matching TRBD1 (6 bases). The sample was peripheral blood, taken on day 0 of AZD1222 vaccination. The receptor's source is an adult in good health. The CDR3 nucleotides read TGTGCCAGTAGTATCCGGCAGGGGAATGAAAAACTGTTTTTT. Its translation: CASSIRQGNEKLFF.